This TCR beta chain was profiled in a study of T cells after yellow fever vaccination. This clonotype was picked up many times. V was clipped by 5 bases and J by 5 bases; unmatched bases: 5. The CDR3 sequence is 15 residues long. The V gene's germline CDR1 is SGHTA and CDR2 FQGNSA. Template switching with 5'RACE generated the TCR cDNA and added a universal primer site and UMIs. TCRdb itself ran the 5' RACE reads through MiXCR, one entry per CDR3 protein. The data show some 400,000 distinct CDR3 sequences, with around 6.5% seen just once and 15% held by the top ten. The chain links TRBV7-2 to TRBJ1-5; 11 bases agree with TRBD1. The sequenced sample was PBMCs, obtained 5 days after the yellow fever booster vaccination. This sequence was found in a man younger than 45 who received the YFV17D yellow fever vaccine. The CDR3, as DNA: TGTGCCAGCAGCCGGGGACAGGGGGGATATCAGCCCCAGCATTTT. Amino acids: CASSRGQGGYQPQHF.